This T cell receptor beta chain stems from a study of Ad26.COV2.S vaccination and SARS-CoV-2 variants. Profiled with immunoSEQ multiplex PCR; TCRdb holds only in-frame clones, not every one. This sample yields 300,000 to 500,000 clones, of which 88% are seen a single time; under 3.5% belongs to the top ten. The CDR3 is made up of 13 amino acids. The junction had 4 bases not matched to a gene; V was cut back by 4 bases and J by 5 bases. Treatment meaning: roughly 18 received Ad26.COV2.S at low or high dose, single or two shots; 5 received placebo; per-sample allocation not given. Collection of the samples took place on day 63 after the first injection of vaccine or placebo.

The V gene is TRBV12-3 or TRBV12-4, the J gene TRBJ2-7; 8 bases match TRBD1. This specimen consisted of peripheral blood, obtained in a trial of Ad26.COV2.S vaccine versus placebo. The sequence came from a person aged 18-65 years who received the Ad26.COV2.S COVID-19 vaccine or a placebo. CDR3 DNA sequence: TGTGCCAGCAGTTATTCAGGGGGCGACGAGCAGTACTTC. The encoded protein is CASSYSGGDEQYF.